Listed here are 11 T cell receptor beta chains from one sample, sequenced in a study of Graves' ophthalmopathy and Graves' hyperthyroidism. RNA served as the template for amplifying TCR beta CDR3 regions. RT-PCR was first run with HTBI primers, then multiplex PCR in a second round. Each CDR3 protein gets one entry after TCRdb re-called the multiplex PCR reads with MiXCR. The sample shows about 200,000 distinct CDR3 sequences, around 30% of them seen only once. Sample: peripheral blood. These receptors were taken from a man in his forties or fifties with Graves' ophthalmopathy.

This clonotype showed up many times. The chain is built from TRBV18 and TRBJ1-2, with a tentative D call TRBD1 (5 bases). V was trimmed by 3 bases and J by 0 bases, leaving 11 bases between them. The germline CDR1 and CDR2 sequences are KGHSH and LQKENI. This CDR3 contains 15 residues. The CDR3 coding sequence is TGTGCCAGCTCACCGGTACAGGATACTAACTATGGCTACACCTTC. Protein product: CASSPVQDTNYGYTF.

V is TRBV19 and J is TRBJ1-1, with D uncertain. V was cut by 1 base and J by 2 bases, with 5 bases left in between. CDR1 and CDR2 (germline): LNHDA, SQIVND (reference sequence). There are 13 residues in the CDR3. CDR3: CASSIGRNTEAFF. For the CDR3, the DNA is TGTGCCAGTAGTATAGGGAGAAACACTGAAGCTTTCTTT. Supplemented by reference TRBV19 and TRBJ1-1, the full variable domain reads DGGITQSPKYLFRKEGQNVTLSCEQNLNHDAMYWYRQDPGQGLRLIYYSQIVNDFQKGDIAEGYSVSREKKESFPLTVTSAQKNPTAFYLCASSIGRNTEAFFGQGTRLTVV.

This sequence joins TRBV30 and TRBJ1-5; D possibly corresponds to TRBD1 (5 bases). Germline CDR1 and CDR2: GTSNPN and SVGIG (reference sequence). The germline V and J ends were trimmed by 0 bases and 3 bases, with 9 bases remaining between them. This CDR3 spans 14 amino acids. The CDR3 spells CAWSVGRLNQPQHF. Here the CDR3 DNA reads TGTGCCTGGAGTGTGGGGCGTCTCAATCAGCCCCAGCATTTT. Complete variable domain (other parts from reference TRBV30 and TRBJ1-5): SQTIHQWPATLVQPVGSPLSLECTVEGTSNPNLYWYRQAAGRGLQLLFYSVGIGQISSEVPQNLSASRPQDRQFILSSKKLLLSDSGFYLCAWSVGRLNQPQHFGDGTRLSIL.

This clonotype was picked up many times. J is TRBJ1-2 and V is TRBV28; 10 bases agree with TRBD1. Germline V gives CDR1 MDHEN, CDR2 SYDVKM. The V and J ends lost 5 bases and 5 bases, in that order; junction bases with no gene match: 2. This CDR3 is built from 13 residues. CDR3 region: CASSGTGEYGYTF. The CDR3 coding sequence is TGTGCCAGCAGTGGGACAGGGGAATATGGCTACACCTTC.

In its sample, this clonotype was seen many times. This rearrangement joins TRBV5-1 to TRBJ2-7, with TRBD1 matching over 8 bases. The trim removed 5 bases at V and 4 bases at J, leaving 11 bases unmatched. The CDR3 totals 15 residues. The germline V gene encodes CDR1 SGHRS and CDR2 YFSETQ. CDR3 loop: CASRYRDRSLYEQYF. CDR3 nucleotide sequence: TGCGCCAGCAGGTACAGGGACAGGTCCTTATACGAGCAGTACTTC. The full variable domain, with the rest looked up from reference TRBV5-1 and TRBJ2-7, is KAGVTQTPRYLIKTRGQQVTLSCSPISGHRSVSWYQQTPGQGLQFLFEYFSETQRNKGNFPGRFSGRQFSNSRSEMNVSTLELGDSALYLCASRYRDRSLYEQYFGPGTRLTVT.

This clonotype was recorded many times. The V call is TRBV29-1, the J call TRBJ1-1; D call uncertain. Trimming took off 5 bases at V and 5 bases at J, with 12 bases between the two ends. The CDR3 length is 12 residues. The germline V gene encodes CDR1 SQVTM and CDR2 ANQGSEA. CDR3 nucleotide sequence: TGCAGCGTTTCAAGGGCACGGACTGAAGCTTTCTTT. Protein product: CSVSRARTEAFF.

This clonotype has ten or more counts. The chain couples TRBV28 to TRBJ2-7; TRBD2 is a possible D gene (5 bases). CDR3 length: 13 residues. Per germline, CDR1 MDHEN and CDR2 SYDVKM. Trimming took off 6 bases at V and 2 bases at J, with 11 bases between the two ends. The CDR3 DNA reads as TGTGCCAGCAGCCCGGGGAGACCCTACGAGCAGTACTTC. Translation: CASSPGRPYEQYF. The complete variable domain, with remaining parts taken from reference TRBV28 and TRBJ2-7, reads DVKVTQSSRYLVKRTGEKVFLECVQDMDHENMFWYRQDPGLGLRLIYFSYDVKMKEKGDIPEGYSVSREKKERFSLILESASTNQTSMYLCASSPGRPYEQYFGPGTRLTVT.

The chain couples TRBV20-1 to TRBJ2-7; 7 positions match TRBD2. Trimming at V came to 0 bases and at J to 5 bases, leaving 16 bases not matched to a gene. The CDR3 runs to 17 residues. Germline values: CDR1 DFQATT, CDR2 SNEGSKA (reference sequence). CDR3 protein: CSARDIVGGSTDHEQYF. The CDR3 nucleotides are TGCAGTGCTAGAGATATAGTCGGCGGGAGTACAGACCACGAGCAGTACTTC.

This clonotype was detected many times. The CDR3 DNA follows: TGTGCCAGCAGCTTTAAGGAGACTAGCGGCTACGAGCAGTACTTC. Its translation: CASSFKETSGYEQYF. The chain couples TRBV7-2 to TRBJ2-7, with 9 bases that match TRBD2. CDR3 length: 15 residues. From germline, CDR1 is SGHTA and CDR2 FQGNSA. V dropped 3 bases and J dropped 3; count of bases not matched to a gene: 6. Looking up the rest from reference TRBV7-2 and TRBJ2-7 gives the full variable domain: GAGVSQSPSNKVTEKGKDVELRCDPISGHTALYWYRQSLGQGLEFLIYFQGNSAPDKSGLPSDRFSAERTGGSVSTLTIQRTQQEDSAVYLCASSFKETSGYEQYFGPGTRLTVT.

This clonotype was picked up many times. The chain links TRBV6-2 or TRBV6-3 to TRBJ2-7, with 12 bases identical to TRBD2. Germline lookup yields CDR1 MNHEY and CDR2 SVGEGT. Trimming removed 7 bases from V and 6 bases from J; junction bases left unmatched: 7. The CDR3 has 14 amino acids. CDR3 sequence (DNA): TGTGCCAGCACCGTGACTAGCGGGAGTGTCGAGCAGTACTTC. It encodes CASTVTSGSVEQYF.

In its sample, this clonotype was seen many times. The chain combines TRBV5-1 with TRBJ2-7; D might be TRBD1 (6 bases). The CDR3 is 14 amino acids. The germline V gene encodes CDR1 SGHRS and CDR2 YFSETQ. Trimming removed 0 bases from V and 3 bases from J, with 10 bases in between. CDR3 loop: CASSLEAGVYEQYF. CDR3 in DNA: TGCGCCAGCAGCTTGGAGGCAGGGGTCTACGAGCAGTACTTC.